These 5 T cell receptor beta chains were sequenced from one sample in a study of T-cell memory formation after mild COVID-19. TCRdb re-called the 5' RACE reads through MiXCR, storing one row per CDR3 protein. Among approximately 440,000 distinct CDR3 sequences listed, roughly 20% were seen once. The sample was PBMCs or a T cell subset sorted from them (not recorded which). The receptors stem from an adult woman who had mild COVID-19 (a few samples of this study predate the infection). Cell type and time point are not known.

This sequence joins TRBV11-2 and TRBJ2-5; 12 bases are a match to TRBD1. V was pared by 5 bases and J by 5 bases, with 6 bases of the junction left unmatched. The CDR3 consists of 15 residues. The germline V gene encodes CDR1 SGHAT and CDR2 FQNNGV. The CDR3 region is CASSARDRGRETQYF. DNA of the CDR3: TGTGCCAGCAGCGCCCGGGACAGGGGGCGGGAGACCCAGTACTTC.

V usage is TRBV6-6 and J usage is TRBJ2-7; TRBD1 is a possible D gene (6 bases). Germline loops: CDR1 MNHNY, CDR2 SVGAGI (reference sequence). The CDR3 has 14 amino acids. The V and J ends lost 2 bases and 5 bases respectively, with 13 bases between them. The chain's CDR3 is CASSYIEGENEQYF. For the CDR3, the DNA is TGTGCCAGCAGTTACATCGAGGGGGAGAACGAGCAGTACTTC.

This chain uses TRBV20-1 with TRBJ2-7; possible D gene TRBD2, 6 bases. V was cut by 6 bases and J by 3 bases, with 18 bases left in between. Looked up from germline, CDR1 is DFQATT and CDR2 is SNEGSKA (reference sequence). The CDR3 is 14 amino acids. The DNA for the CDR3 is TGCAGTGCAAGGGACGCGGGGCTTGACTACGAGCAGTACTTC. This codes for CSARDAGLDYEQYF.

The chain is built from TRBV7-2 and TRBJ1-1, with a tentative D call TRBD1 (6 bases). Per the germline V gene, CDR1 is SGHTA and CDR2 is FQGNSA. V lost 6 bases and J 1 base, leaving 15 bases between the germline ends. The CDR3 length is 15 residues. As DNA, the CDR3 is TGTGCCAGCAGAGCCCACAGGGTTTCGAACACTGAAGCTTTCTTT. As protein: CASRAHRVSNTEAFF.

This clonotype has just a few counts. This rearrangement joins TRBV2 to TRBJ2-5; D uncertain. The CDR3 runs 11 residues. CDR1 SNHLY and CDR2 FYNNEI come from the germline V gene. V was shortened by 6 bases and J by 5 bases, with 7 bases between the two germline ends. CDR3 DNA sequence: TGTGCCAGCAGGGCCAGGGAGACCCAGTACTTC. Encoded protein: CASRARETQYF.